This T cell receptor beta chain was captured in a study of CD8 T cells in ankylosing spondylitis (dated by TCRdb to about 2017). At the level of the whole study: T cell receptor beta repertoires were profiled in healthy donors and ankylosing spondylitis patients so that disease-linked TCR variants could be found. In total, the full study cohort was made up of some 110 healthy donors and some 26 ankylosing spondylitis patients. Peripheral blood was sampled, and synovial fluid was additionally collected from ankylosing spondylitis patients.

As to this clonotype: No cognate antigen has been identified for it. The sample holds no much larger clone one base away, and base qualities are not on file.

Findings and caveats that apply to the study as a whole: A CD8+ phenotype was shown by the disease-linked clones, which were found at relatively low frequencies in peripheral blood. Blood from ankylosing spondylitis patients appeared to be characterized by a TCR beta motif made up of under ten highly homologous amino acid variants. The disease-linked clones were reported as significantly enriched in matched synovial fluid samples from ankylosing spondylitis patients. Some motif variants had previously been reported in the synovial fluid and blood of reactive arthritis patients, which suggests shared mechanisms of disease initiation.

TCRdb names Illumina HiSeq 2500 as the instrument used. Quantitative 5'-RACE with molecular barcodes was the method used to prepare the TCR beta libraries. Processing in the source paper ran as follows. A new computational method based on a probabilistic model of VDJ rearrangement was used to identify disease-linked TCR variants. The public reads were reanalyzed by TCRdb: fastp trimming at Q25, MiXCR alignment, in-frame beta chains only. Entries are consolidated by CDR3 protein sequence, retaining the most common genes and DNA. None of the V and J calls come from the authors' own analysis; TCRdb made them. The sample records under 450,000 distinct CDR3 sequences, 17% of which are singletons. Approximately 1% of the sample is in the top ten clones. Trimming removed 3 bases from V and 1 base from J, leaving 5 bases between the germline ends. Reading from cysteine to phenylalanine, the CDR3 counts 13 amino acids. CDR3 DNA is the only sequence kept; it has 39 bases, read in frame from the first base. Per the germline V gene, MRHNA is the CDR1 and SNTAGT is the CDR2.

Material: blood, either unsorted or a sorted T cell fraction (not recorded which). The TCR originated in a male donor with ankylosing spondylitis. The V and J segments used are TRBV6-4 and TRBJ2-3; the D gene remains uncertain. The sequenced DNA is TGTGCCAGCAGTGATATTCGCACAGATACGCAGTATTTT. Its protein reads: CASSDIRTDTQYF.